The 9 T cell receptor beta chains given below trace back to one sample, sequenced in a study of T cells in Graves' hyperthyroidism and ophthalmopathy. What was amplified from RNA transcripts were TCR beta CDR3 regions. The HTBI primer set drove a first-round RT-PCR of the TCR CDR3. MiXCR, applied by TCRdb to the multiplex PCR reads, yields one record per CDR3 protein. The data contain 220,000 or so distinct CDR3 sequences, 16% of them singletons. The material sequenced was blood. The receptors here all came from a woman aged 18-29 years with Graves' ophthalmopathy.

This clonotype has at least ten counts. The chain combines TRBV7-2 with TRBJ1-4, with D uncertain. V dropped 5 bases and J dropped 8 bases, with 21 bases sitting between them. CDR1 and CDR2 (germline): SGHTA, FQGNSA. CDR3 size: 16 residues. Here the CDR3 reads CASSPEIGPPGEKLFF. DNA for the CDR3: TGTGCCAGCAGCCCAGAGATCGGTCCACCGGGAGAAAAACTGTTTTTT.

This clonotype was counted ten times or more. The CDR3 DNA reads as TGTGCCAGCAGCTTGGTTAGTCGGCCAACCTACGAGCAGTACTTC. It translates to CASSLVSRPTYEQYF. This chain uses TRBV5-5 with TRBJ2-7; unclear D gene. The CDR3 runs to 15 residues. Trimming left V 0 bases short and J 2 bases short, with 12 bases between. CDR1 and CDR2 from the germline V gene are SGHKS and YYEKEE (reference sequence).

In its sample, this clonotype was seen many times. The genes are TRBV7-3 and TRBJ2-3, with D possibly being TRBD2 (5 bases). The CDR3 spans 13 residues. V dropped 7 bases and J dropped 4 bases, with 12 bases sitting between them. Germline V CDR1 and CDR2: SGHTA, FQGTGA. This CDR3 is CASNRGPADTQYF. The CDR3, as DNA: TGTGCCAGCAACCGGGGTCCCGCAGATACGCAGTATTTT.

V gene TRBV5-4 combines with J gene TRBJ2-1; 10 nucleotides match TRBD2. After removal of 4 bases from V and 7 bases from J, the junction contained 14 bases not matched to a gene. Germline CDR1 is SGHNT and CDR2 is YYREEE (reference sequence). CDR3 length: 17 amino acids. The CDR3 nucleotides are TGTGCCAGCAGCCCGACGAGCGGGAGGGACATGAGAAATGAGCAGTTCTTC. It translates to CASSPTSGRDMRNEQFF.

The V and J genes are TRBV4-2 and TRBJ2-1; D gene uncertain. Per germline, CDR1 LGHNA and CDR2 YNFKEQ. Trimming pared 0 bases from V and 11 bases from J, leaving 8 bases between. CDR3 size: 12 residues. The chain's CDR3 is CASSQEGAKQFF. DNA of the CDR3: TGTGCCAGCAGCCAAGAGGGCGCCAAGCAGTTCTTC.

This clonotype has ten or more counts. A much more abundant neighbour one base away suggests this may be a read error. The chain links TRBV11-2 to TRBJ1-1; unclear D gene. Trimming took 5 bases from V and 4 from J, leaving 17 bases between them. CDR3 size: 15 residues. CDR1 and CDR2 (germline): SGHAT, FQNNGV. The CDR3 protein is CASSDPTGMSTEAFF. CDR3 DNA sequence: TGTGCCAGCAGCGACCCCACCGGTATGAGCACTGAAGCTTTCTTT.

This clonotype was recorded at least ten times. The chain couples TRBV28 to TRBJ2-2; 8 nucleotides align to TRBD2. Germline loops: CDR1 MDHEN, CDR2 SYDVKM. The junction had 5 bases not matched to a gene; V was cut back by 8 bases and J by 0 bases. The CDR3 runs to 15 residues. The CDR3 spells CASRGGNSNTGELFF. The CDR3 bases are TGTGCCAGCCGGGGGGGAAACTCGAACACCGGGGAGCTGTTTTTT.

This clonotype was seen at least ten times. This chain joins TRBV9 and TRBJ2-2, with unresolved D. V lost 0 bases and J 6 bases, leaving 9 bases between the germline ends. The germline V gene has CDR1 SGDLS and CDR2 YYNGEE. The CDR3 loop spans 14 amino acids. In nucleotides, the CDR3 is TGTGCCAGCAGCGTAGCTGTGGGATCCGGGGAGCTGTTTTTT. Protein: CASSVAVGSGELFF. Drawing the rest from reference TRBV9 and TRBJ2-2, the complete variable domain is DSGVTQTPKHLITATGQRVTLRCSPRSGDLSVYWYQQSLDQGLQFLIQYYNGEERAKGNILERFSAQQFPDLHSELNLSSLELGDSALYFCASSVAVGSGELFFGEGSRLTVL.

This clonotype occurred many times. The chain combines TRBV20-1 with TRBJ2-7; 9 bases match TRBD1. CDR3 length equals 13 residues. V gave up 5 bases and J gave up 3 bases; unmatched junction bases: 5. Germline V lookup: CDR1 DFQATT, CDR2 SNEGSKA (reference sequence). CDR3 protein: CSARTGEDYEQYF. CDR3 nucleotides: TGCAGTGCTCGGACAGGGGAGGACTACGAGCAGTACTTC.